The 18 T cell receptor beta chains below were found in one sample sequenced in a study of blood T cell repertoires in COVID-19. TCRdb's copy holds only in-frame clones and misses some; the assay was immunoSEQ multiplex PCR. In the table there are about 230,000 clones, 84% of which are singletons. What was sequenced was peripheral blood. The receptors derive from a man aged 35-49 years who had recovered from COVID-19.

The chain recombines TRBV2 with TRBJ1-1; D uncertain. Trimming shortened V by 3 bases and J by 3 bases, and 11 bases separated the two germline ends. The CDR3 consists of 14 residues. The germline CDR1 and CDR2 sequences are SNHLY and FYNNEI. This chain's CDR3 is CASSEWPEDTEAFF. The DNA for the CDR3 is TGTGCCAGCAGTGAGTGGCCGGAGGACACTGAAGCTTTCTTT.

For the CDR3, the DNA is TGCGCCAGCAGCCAAGGGTCCAGGGGGCAAGAGACCCAGTACTTC. As protein: CASSQGSRGQETQYF. The chain combines TRBV4-1 with TRBJ2-5; 7 nucleotides agree with TRBD1. This CDR3 is built from 15 residues. CDR1 and CDR2 from the germline V gene are MGHRA and YSYEKL. The V and J ends lost 1 base and 2 bases, in that order; junction bases with no gene match: 4.

V gene TRBV6-1 combines with J gene TRBJ1-1; D is unclear. CDR3 length: 14 residues. Per germline, CDR1 MNHNS and CDR2 SASEGT. Trimming removed 2 bases at V and 5 bases at J, with 12 bases between. CDR3 region: CASSEWRSGTEAFF. The CDR3 nucleotides are TGTGCCAGCAGTGAATGGAGGAGCGGAACTGAAGCTTTCTTT.

The gene calls are TRBV11-2 and TRBJ2-1; tentatively, D is TRBD2 (7 bases). CDR3 length: 17 residues. Germline V lookup: CDR1 SGHAT, CDR2 FQNNGV. Trimming stripped 1 base from V and 8 bases from J, with 21 bases between. The CDR3 loop reads CASSLVRGGDPMDEQFF. CDR3 in DNA: TGTGCCAGCAGCTTAGTGCGAGGGGGGGACCCTATGGATGAGCAGTTCTTC.

The chain has TRBV13 and TRBJ2-3; no clear D gene. The V end lost 1 base, the J end lost 2 bases, and 7 bases lay between the germline ends. CDR1 and CDR2 (germline): PRHDT, FYEKMQ (reference sequence). The CDR3 sequence is 14 residues long. CDR3 nucleotide sequence: TGTGCCAGCAGCTTAGACAGAAACACAGATACGCAGTATTTT. It specifies CASSLDRNTDTQYF.

The chain is built from TRBV9 and TRBJ2-7; a weak D match, TRBD2 (5 bases). This CDR3 has 15 residues. With 3 bases removed from V and 6 bases from J, the gap between germline ends came to 19 bases. Germline V gene lookup returns CDR1 SGDLS and CDR2 YYNGEE. Written as DNA, the CDR3 is TGTGCCAGCAGCGGACGGAGTGGGAGTCGGTCCGAGCAGTACTTC. It codes for CASSGRSGSRSEQYF.

This clone was counted once. The rearrangement uses TRBV5-4 and TRBJ2-4; TRBD2 might be the D (6 bases). The CDR3 sequence is 16 residues long. The germline CDR1 and CDR2 sequences are SGHNT and YYREEE (reference sequence). The V gene lost 0 bases and the J gene lost 0 bases, with 10 bases spanning the gap. The CDR3 is CASSLDGGVAKNIQYF. The CDR3 nucleotides are TGTGCCAGCAGCTTGGACGGCGGGGTAGCCAAAAACATTCAGTACTTC.

The chain uses TRBV10-3 and TRBJ2-3; 7 positions agree with TRBD2. From germline, CDR1 is ENHRY and CDR2 SYGVKD. With 3 bases clipped from V and 2 bases from J, the junction kept 5 bases outside the gene matches. The CDR3 contains 15 residues. The CDR3 sequence is CAISDGRGPTDTQYF. Written as DNA, the CDR3 is TGTGCCATCAGTGATGGGAGGGGACCCACAGATACGCAGTATTTT.

The chain couples TRBV15 to TRBJ2-2; D not resolved. Germline CDR1 LNHNV, CDR2 YYDKDF (reference sequence). V was clipped by 0 bases and J by 6 bases, with 8 bases between them. The CDR3 is 14 residues long. CDR3: CATSRDSFSGELFF. The CDR3 DNA reads TGTGCCACCAGCAGAGATTCTTTTTCCGGGGAGCTGTTTTTT.

This clone has a handful of counts. This chain uses TRBV30 with TRBJ2-2, with TRBD2 matching 8 bases. Trimming removed 2 bases from V and 4 bases from J; junction bases left unmatched: 9. Germline CDR1 GTSNPN, CDR2 SVGIG (reference sequence). The CDR3 contains 16 residues. CDR3: CAWSRPRTSGTGELFF. The CDR3 DNA is TGTGCCTGGAGTAGGCCCCGAACTAGCGGCACCGGGGAGCTGTTTTTT.

This chain links TRBV7-2 with TRBJ1-4; D gene uncertain. V was pared by 3 bases and J by 6 bases, with 8 bases between. The CDR3 loop spans 13 amino acids. Germline assignment: CDR1 SGHTA and CDR2 FQGNSA. Written as DNA, the CDR3 is TGTGCCAGCAGCTTTGACGGGGATGAAAAACTGTTTTTT. This codes for CASSFDGDEKLFF.

The V and J genes are TRBV9 and TRBJ2-1, with D uncertain. Germline lookup yields CDR1 SGDLS and CDR2 YYNGEE. With 0 bases removed from V and 5 bases from J, the gap between germline ends came to 3 bases. The CDR3 totals 12 residues. The CDR3 DNA follows: TGTGCCAGCAGCGTAGCGGACAATGAGCAGTTCTTC. Translating it yields CASSVADNEQFF.

This chain uses TRBV5-1 with TRBJ2-2, with 7 nucleotides matching TRBD1. The trim removed 0 bases at V and 3 bases at J, leaving 8 bases unmatched. The CDR3 totals 17 residues. Germline lookup yields CDR1 SGHRS and CDR2 YFSETQ. The CDR3: CASSLGYRQGDTGELFF. In nucleotides, the CDR3 is TGCGCCAGCAGCTTGGGATATAGACAGGGCGACACCGGGGAGCTGTTTTTT.

The chain is built from TRBV12-3 or TRBV12-4 and TRBJ2-7, with D perhaps TRBD2 (5 bases). The CDR3 consists of 13 residues. The V gene lost 2 bases and the J gene lost 6 bases, with 11 bases spanning the gap. This CDR3 is CASSLKGGSEQYF. CDR3 coding DNA: TGTGCCAGCAGTTTAAAAGGCGGGTCCGAGCAGTACTTC.

Only a few counts were recorded for this clone. Within the sample, other DNA sequences also encode this same CDR3. V and J are TRBV30 and TRBJ1-6, with D unresolved. There are 13 residues in the CDR3. From germline, CDR1 is GTSNPN and CDR2 SVGIG (reference sequence). V lost 3 bases and J lost 3, with 6 bases in between. The DNA of the CDR3 is TGTGCCTGGAGGTCCAGCTATAATTCACCCCTCCACTTT. This gives the protein CAWRSSYNSPLHF.

The chain combines TRBV9 with TRBJ2-6; D is possibly TRBD2 (5 bases). V was clipped by 2 bases and J by 0 bases, with 18 bases between them. The CDR3 extends over 19 amino acids. From germline, CDR1 is SGDLS and CDR2 YYNGEE. The CDR3 nucleotides are TGTGCCAGCAGCGTCACTACTAGAAACCCTGACTCTGGGGCCAACGTCCTGACTTTC. Protein: CASSVTTRNPDSGANVLTF.

This sequence joins TRBV5-6 and TRBJ2-7; D might be TRBD1 (5 bases). Per germline, CDR1 SGHDT and CDR2 YYEEEE. V was pared by 4 bases and J by 0 bases, with 11 bases between. This CDR3 is 14 amino acids long. Here the CDR3 reads CASSTYGASYEQYF. The DNA for the CDR3 is TGTGCCAGCAGCACCTATGGGGCCTCCTACGAGCAGTACTTC. The full variable domain, rest sourced from reference TRBV5-6 and TRBJ2-7, is DAGVTQSPTHLIKTRGQQVTLRCSPKSGHDTVSWYQQALGQGPQFIFQYYEEEERQRGNFPDRFSGHQFPNYSSELNVNALLLGDSALYLCASSTYGASYEQYFGPGTRLTVT.

The rearrangement joins TRBV3-1 (or the pseudogene TRBV3-2) to TRBJ2-5; D is undetermined. CDR3 length: 13 residues. Germline values: CDR1 LGHDT, CDR2 YNNKEL (reference sequence). The V gene lost 5 bases and the J gene lost 2 bases, with 9 bases spanning the gap. The CDR3 DNA follows: TGTGCCAGCAGCTCACAGCTTCAAGAGACCCAGTACTTC. Translation: CASSSQLQETQYF.